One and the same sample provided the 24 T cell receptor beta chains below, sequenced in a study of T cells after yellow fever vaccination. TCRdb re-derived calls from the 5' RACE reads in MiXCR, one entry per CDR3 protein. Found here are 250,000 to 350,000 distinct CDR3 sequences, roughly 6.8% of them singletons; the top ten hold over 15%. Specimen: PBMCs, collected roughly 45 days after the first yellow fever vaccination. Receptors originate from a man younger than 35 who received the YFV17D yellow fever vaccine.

CDR3 protein: CASSVGPFSRRGGRNEQFF. CDR3 DNA sequence: TGTGCCAGCAGCGTAGGGCCCTTCTCGCGGCGGGGGGGCCGCAATGAGCAGTTCTTC. The J gene is TRBJ2-1, the V gene TRBV9; 9 bases align to TRBD2. CDR3 length: 19 residues. The V segment lost 0 bases and the J segment 6 bases; nucleotides outside the gene matches: 16. CDR1 and CDR2 from the germline V gene are SGDLS and YYNGEE. The full variable domain, with the rest looked up from reference TRBV9 and TRBJ2-1, is DSGVTQTPKHLITATGQRVTLRCSPRSGDLSVYWYQQSLDQGLQFLIQYYNGEERAKGNILERFSAQQFPDLHSELNLSSLELGDSALYFCASSVGPFSRRGGRNEQFFGPGTRLTVL.

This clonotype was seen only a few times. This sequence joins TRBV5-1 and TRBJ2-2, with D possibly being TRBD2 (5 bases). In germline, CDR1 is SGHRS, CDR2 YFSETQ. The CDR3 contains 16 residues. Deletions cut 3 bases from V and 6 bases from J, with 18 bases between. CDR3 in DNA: TGCGCCAGCAGCTATTACACCAGCGGAAAGTCCGGGGAGCTGTTTTTT. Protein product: CASSYYTSGKSGELFF. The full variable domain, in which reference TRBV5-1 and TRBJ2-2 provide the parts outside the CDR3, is KAGVTQTPRYLIKTRGQQVTLSCSPISGHRSVSWYQQTPGQGLQFLFEYFSETQRNKGNFPGRFSGRQFSNSRSEMNVSTLELGDSALYLCASSYYTSGKSGELFFGEGSRLTVL.

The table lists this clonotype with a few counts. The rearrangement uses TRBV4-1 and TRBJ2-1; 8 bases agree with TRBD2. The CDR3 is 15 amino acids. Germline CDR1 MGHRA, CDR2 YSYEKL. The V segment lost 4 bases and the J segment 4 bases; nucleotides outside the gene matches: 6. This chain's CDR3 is CASSLRGGLYNEQFF. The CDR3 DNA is TGCGCCAGCAGCCTCCGGGGGGGCCTGTACAATGAGCAGTTCTTC.

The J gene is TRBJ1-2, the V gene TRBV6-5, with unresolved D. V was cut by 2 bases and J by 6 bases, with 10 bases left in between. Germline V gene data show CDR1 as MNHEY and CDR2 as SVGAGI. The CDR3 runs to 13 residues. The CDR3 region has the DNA TGTGCCAGCAGTTACCGAATTGTTGATGGCTACACCTTC. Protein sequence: CASSYRIVDGYTF.

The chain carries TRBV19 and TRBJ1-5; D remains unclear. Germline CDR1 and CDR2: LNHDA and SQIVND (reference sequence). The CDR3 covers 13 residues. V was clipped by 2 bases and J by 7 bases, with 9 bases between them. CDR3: CASSITVFQPQHF. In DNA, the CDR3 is TGTGCCAGTAGTATAACAGTATTCCAGCCCCAGCATTTT.

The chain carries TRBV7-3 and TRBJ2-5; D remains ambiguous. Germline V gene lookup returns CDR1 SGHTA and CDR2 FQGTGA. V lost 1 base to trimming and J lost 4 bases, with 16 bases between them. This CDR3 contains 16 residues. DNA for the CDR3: TGTGCCAGCAGCTTAAGTCGGGCAGGCCGTGGAGAGACCCAGTACTTC. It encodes CASSLSRAGRGETQYF.

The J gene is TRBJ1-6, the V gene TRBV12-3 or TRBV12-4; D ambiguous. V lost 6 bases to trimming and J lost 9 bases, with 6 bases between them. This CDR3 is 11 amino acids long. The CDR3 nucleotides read TGTGCCAGCAGCCGATTTTCACCCCTCCACTTT. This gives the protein CASSRFSPLHF.

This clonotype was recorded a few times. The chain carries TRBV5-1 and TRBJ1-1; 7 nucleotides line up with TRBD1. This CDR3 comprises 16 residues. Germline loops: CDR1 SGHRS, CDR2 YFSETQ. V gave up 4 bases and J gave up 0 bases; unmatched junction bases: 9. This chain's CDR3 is CASSALLRGLNTEAFF. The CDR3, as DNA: TGCGCCAGCAGCGCCCTCCTTAGGGGGCTGAACACTGAAGCTTTCTTT.

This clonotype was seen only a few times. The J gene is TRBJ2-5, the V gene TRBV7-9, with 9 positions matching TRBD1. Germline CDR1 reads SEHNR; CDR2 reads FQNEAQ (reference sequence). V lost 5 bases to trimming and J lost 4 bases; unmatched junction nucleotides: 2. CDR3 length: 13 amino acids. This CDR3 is CASSMTGGETQYF. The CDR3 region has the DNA TGTGCCAGCAGCATGACAGGGGGAGAGACCCAGTACTTC.

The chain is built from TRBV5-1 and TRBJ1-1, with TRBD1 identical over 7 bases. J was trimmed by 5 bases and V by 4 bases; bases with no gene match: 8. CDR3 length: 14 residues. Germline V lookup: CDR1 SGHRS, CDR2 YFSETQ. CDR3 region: CASSPRGDSTEAFF. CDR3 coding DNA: TGCGCCAGCAGCCCTAGGGGGGACAGTACTGAAGCTTTCTTT.

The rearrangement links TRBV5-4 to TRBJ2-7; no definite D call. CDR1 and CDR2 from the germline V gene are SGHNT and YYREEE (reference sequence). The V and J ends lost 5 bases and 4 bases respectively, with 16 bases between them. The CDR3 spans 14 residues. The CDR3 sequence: CASRKDLTLYEQYF. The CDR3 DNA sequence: TGTGCCAGCAGAAAGGACCTCACACTGTACGAGCAGTACTTC.

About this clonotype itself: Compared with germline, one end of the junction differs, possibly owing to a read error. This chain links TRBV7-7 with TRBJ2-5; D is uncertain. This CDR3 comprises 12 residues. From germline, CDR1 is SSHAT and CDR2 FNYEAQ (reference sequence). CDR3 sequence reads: CASSFGPGAQYF. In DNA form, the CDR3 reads TGTGCTAGCAGCTTTGGCCCTGGGGCCCAGTACTTC.

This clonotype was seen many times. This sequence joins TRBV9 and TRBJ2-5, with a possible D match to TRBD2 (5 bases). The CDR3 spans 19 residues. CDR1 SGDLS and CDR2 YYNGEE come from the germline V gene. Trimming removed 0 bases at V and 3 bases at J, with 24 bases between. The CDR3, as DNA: TGTGCCAGCAGCGTAGGATTTTTTCTCCCCCACCTCGGGGAAGAGACCCAGTACTTC. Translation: CASSVGFFLPHLGEETQYF.

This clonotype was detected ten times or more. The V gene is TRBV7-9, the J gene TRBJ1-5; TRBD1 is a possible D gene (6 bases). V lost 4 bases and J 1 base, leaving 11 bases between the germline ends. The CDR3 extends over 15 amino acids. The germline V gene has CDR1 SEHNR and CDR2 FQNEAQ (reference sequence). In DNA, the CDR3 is TGTGCCAGCAGCTCCCACAGGGAAAGCAATCAGCCCCAGCATTTT. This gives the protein CASSSHRESNQPQHF.

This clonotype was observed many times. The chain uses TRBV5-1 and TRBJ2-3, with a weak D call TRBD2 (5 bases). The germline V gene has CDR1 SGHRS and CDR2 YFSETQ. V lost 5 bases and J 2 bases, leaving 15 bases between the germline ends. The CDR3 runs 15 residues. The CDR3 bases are TGCGCCAGCAGTACCGGCGGGTTCGACACAGATACGCAGTATTTT. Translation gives CASSTGGFDTDTQYF.

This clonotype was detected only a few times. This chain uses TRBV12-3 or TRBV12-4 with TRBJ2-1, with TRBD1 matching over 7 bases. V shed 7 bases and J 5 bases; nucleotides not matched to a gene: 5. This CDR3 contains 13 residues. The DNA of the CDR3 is TGTGCCAGCACAATGACAGGGAACAATGAGCAGTTCTTC. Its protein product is CASTMTGNNEQFF.

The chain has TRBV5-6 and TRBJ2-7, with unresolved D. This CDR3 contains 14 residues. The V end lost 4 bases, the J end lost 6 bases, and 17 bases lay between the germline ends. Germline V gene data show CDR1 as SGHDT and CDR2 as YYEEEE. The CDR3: CASSPAPSGGEQYF. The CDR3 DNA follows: TGTGCCAGCAGCCCCGCCCCATCCGGTGGCGAGCAGTACTTC.

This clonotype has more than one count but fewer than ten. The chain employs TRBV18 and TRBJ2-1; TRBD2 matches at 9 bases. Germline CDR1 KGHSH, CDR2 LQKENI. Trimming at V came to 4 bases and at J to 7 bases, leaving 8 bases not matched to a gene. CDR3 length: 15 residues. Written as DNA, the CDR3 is TGTGCCAGCTCACAGGGACTAGCCCCGTTGAATGAGCAGTTCTTC. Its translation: CASSQGLAPLNEQFF.

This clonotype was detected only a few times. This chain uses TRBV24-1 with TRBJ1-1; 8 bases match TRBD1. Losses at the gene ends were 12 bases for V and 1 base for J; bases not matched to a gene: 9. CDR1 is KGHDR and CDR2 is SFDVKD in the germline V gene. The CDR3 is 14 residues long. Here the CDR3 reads CASQQGGGNTEAFF. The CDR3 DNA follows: TGTGCCTCCCAACAGGGGGGAGGGAACACTGAAGCTTTCTTT.

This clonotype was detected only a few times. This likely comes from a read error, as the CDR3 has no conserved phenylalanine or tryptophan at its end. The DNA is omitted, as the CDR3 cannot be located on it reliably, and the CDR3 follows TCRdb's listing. CDR3 in amino acids: CASSLEGWTT. The gene calls are TRBV7-7 and TRBJ1-2; TRBD1 is taken as the D call from the table, unchecked against the DNA. The CDR3 is 10 amino acids long, termini counted. The germline V gene encodes CDR1 SSHAT and CDR2 FNYEAQ (reference sequence).

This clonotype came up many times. The CDR3 coding sequence is TGTGCCAGCTCACCACCCTTACAGGGGCCTAACACTGAAGCTTTCTTT. Its translation: CASSPPLQGPNTEAFF. The gene calls are TRBV18 and TRBJ1-1; 7 nucleotides line up with TRBD1. This CDR3 has 16 amino acids. J gave up 2 bases and V 0 bases, and 6 bases lay outside the gene matches. CDR1 is KGHSH and CDR2 is LQKENI in the germline V gene.

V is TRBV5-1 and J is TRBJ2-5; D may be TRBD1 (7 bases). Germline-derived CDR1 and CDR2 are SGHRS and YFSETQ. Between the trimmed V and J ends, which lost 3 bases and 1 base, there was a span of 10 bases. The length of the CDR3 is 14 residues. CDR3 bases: TGCGCCAGCAGCTGGAGGGACAGCCAAGAGACCCAGTACTTC. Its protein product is CASSWRDSQETQYF. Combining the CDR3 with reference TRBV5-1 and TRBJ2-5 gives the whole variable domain KAGVTQTPRYLIKTRGQQVTLSCSPISGHRSVSWYQQTPGQGLQFLFEYFSETQRNKGNFPGRFSGRQFSNSRSEMNVSTLELGDSALYLCASSWRDSQETQYFGPGTRLLVL.

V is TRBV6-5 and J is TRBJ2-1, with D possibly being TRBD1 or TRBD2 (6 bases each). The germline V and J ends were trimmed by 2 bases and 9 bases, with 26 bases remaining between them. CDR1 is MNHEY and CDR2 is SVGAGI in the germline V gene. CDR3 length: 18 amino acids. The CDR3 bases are TGTGCCAGCAGTTACATCGCGGAGGGGGTTGACTTGGGGAGTGAGCAGTTCTTC. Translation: CASSYIAEGVDLGSEQFF.

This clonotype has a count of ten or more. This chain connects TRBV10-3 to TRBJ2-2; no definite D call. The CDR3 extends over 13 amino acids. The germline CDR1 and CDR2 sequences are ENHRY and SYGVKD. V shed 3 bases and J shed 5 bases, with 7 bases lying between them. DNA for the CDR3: TGTGCCATCAGTGAAAGAGGAACCGGGGAGCTGTTTTTT. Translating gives CAISERGTGELFF.